This passage covers 31 T cell receptor beta chains from one sample sequenced in a study of T cell repertoires in cytomegalovirus infection. Via MiXCR, TCRdb re-called the reads, giving one row per CDR3 protein. This sample has nearly 650,000 distinct CDR3 sequences, with 20% to 30% found just once. The sequenced sample consisted of CD8+ T cells from PBMCs. Every receptor here comes from a human donor in good health (CMV status not recorded). Some clones in this sample may be carry-over from other donors' samples.

Regarding this clonotype: The junction differs from germline at one of its ends, possibly a read error. The CDR3 sequence is CASTGSLRLYGHTF. Here the CDR3 DNA reads TGTGCCAGCACTGGGTCCCTTAGGCTATATGGCCACACCTTC. The chain links TRBV28 to TRBJ1-2, with unresolved D. The CDR3 has 14 amino acids. The germline CDR1 and CDR2 sequences are MDHEN and SYDVKM.

A few counts support this clonotype. The chain combines TRBV28 with TRBJ2-4, with D unresolved. V was cut by 5 bases and J by 0 bases, with 11 bases left in between. The CDR3 totals 15 residues. CDR1 and CDR2 (germline): MDHEN, SYDVKM. DNA of the CDR3: TGTGCCAGCAGTCTCGACACCCTAGCCAAAAACATTCAGTACTTC. Translated, it gives CASSLDTLAKNIQYF.

The J gene is TRBJ1-1, the V gene TRBV7-9; possibly TRBD1 for D (5 bases). Per the germline V gene, CDR1 is SEHNR and CDR2 is FQNEAQ (reference sequence). Trimming removed 2 bases at V and 11 bases at J, with 15 bases between. The length of the CDR3 is 13 residues. CDR3 in DNA: TGTGCCAGCAGCTTAAGGGGAGACAGATCGGCTTTCTTT. Its translation: CASSLRGDRSAFF.

The chain couples TRBV7-9 to TRBJ2-5; D gene uncertain. Deletions cut 8 bases from V and 6 bases from J, with 13 bases between. CDR3 length equals 12 residues. Per germline, CDR1 SEHNR and CDR2 FQNEAQ (reference sequence). CDR3 sequence reads: CASEGLRKTQYF. CDR3 coding DNA: TGTGCCAGCGAAGGCCTTCGAAAGACCCAGTACTTC.

The chain links TRBV20-1 to TRBJ2-3; 7 positions match TRBD2. This CDR3 has 13 amino acids. J lost 8 bases, V lost 6 bases, and 11 bases had no gene match. Germline assignment: CDR1 DFQATT and CDR2 SNEGSKA (reference sequence). The CDR3 region has the DNA TGCAGTGCCTCGGGGGGTCCCTCCGGTACGCAGTATTTT. This codes for CSASGGPSGTQYF.

This clonotype has a single count. A much larger clone differs from this one at a single base, so this may be a read error. This chain connects TRBV6-6 to TRBJ2-2, with D maybe TRBD1 (6 bases). CDR1 is MNHNY and CDR2 is SVGAGI in the germline V gene (reference sequence). There are 15 residues in the CDR3. CDR3 sequence: CVSSPRGTNTGELFF. CDR3 bases: TGTGTCAGCAGTCCCAGGGGAACGAACACCGGGGAGCTGTTTTTT.

This clonotype has at least ten counts. The chain couples TRBV7-9 to TRBJ2-6; the D gene is possibly TRBD1 (5 bases). Per the germline V gene, CDR1 is SEHNR and CDR2 is FQNEAQ (reference sequence). The V end lost 2 bases, the J end lost 2 bases, and 7 bases lay between the germline ends. This CDR3 has 15 amino acids. CDR3 nucleotides: TGTGCCAGCAGCTTACTAGGGGCTGGGGCCAACGTCCTGACTTTC. Translated: CASSLLGAGANVLTF.

The chain uses TRBV29-1 and TRBJ2-7, with D possibly TRBD1 on 6 matching bases. V was trimmed by 7 bases and J by 0 bases, leaving 16 bases between them. This CDR3 has 14 amino acids. Per germline, CDR1 SQVTM and CDR2 ANQGSEA. CDR3 sequence reads: CSALSLGASYEQYF. DNA of the CDR3: TGCAGCGCCTTAAGTTTGGGGGCCTCCTACGAGCAGTACTTC.

The V and J genes are TRBV10-3 and TRBJ2-7; D unresolved. This CDR3 region has 15 residues. Looked up from germline, CDR1 is ENHRY and CDR2 is SYGVKD. V was trimmed by 1 base and J by 0 bases, leaving 10 bases between them. CDR3 bases: TGTGCCATCAGTGAGTTTAATAGGGACTCCTACGAGCAGTACTTC. Translated, it gives CAISEFNRDSYEQYF.

This clonotype was found many times. This sequence joins TRBV7-2 and TRBJ2-1; perhaps TRBD2 as D (7 bases). The V end was cut by 10 bases, the J end by 4 bases, with 20 bases between. Germline V gene lookup returns CDR1 SGHTA and CDR2 FQGNSA. The length of the CDR3 is 15 residues. The CDR3 here is CATGKTGGGYNEQFF. The CDR3 DNA reads TGTGCCACTGGAAAGACGGGGGGCGGATACAATGAGCAGTTCTTC.

Only a few counts were recorded for this clonotype. The rearrangement joins TRBV7-3 to TRBJ2-2; 14 nucleotides agree with TRBD2. Germline lookup yields CDR1 SGHTA and CDR2 FQGTGA. With 0 bases clipped from V and 0 bases from J, the junction kept 9 bases outside the gene matches. CDR3 size: 21 residues. Here the CDR3 reads CASSLTPWVTSGGANTGELFF. The CDR3 DNA is TGTGCCAGCAGCTTAACGCCCTGGGTGACTAGCGGGGGGGCGAACACCGGGGAGCTGTTTTTT.

This clonotype was counted a single time. This may be a read error: a much more frequent sequence differs by one nucleotide. The rearrangement uses TRBV6-2 or TRBV6-3 and TRBJ2-1; D uncertain. The germline V gene has CDR1 MNHEY and CDR2 SVGEGT. The CDR3 contains 16 residues. V lost 5 bases to trimming and J lost 2 bases, with 16 bases between them. CDR3 sequence: CASSLARIDTYNEQFF. CDR3 DNA: TGTGCCAGCAGTCTCGCTCGGATCGATACCTACAATGAGCAGTTCTTC.

The chain is built from TRBV28 and TRBJ2-3, with 11 positions matching TRBD1. There are 17 residues in the CDR3. J lost 1 base, V lost 3 bases, and 6 bases had no gene match. CDR1 is MDHEN and CDR2 is SYDVKM in the germline V gene. CDR3 loop: CASSFTWTGGGTDTQYF. The CDR3 DNA reads as TGTGCCAGCAGTTTCACATGGACAGGGGGCGGCACAGATACGCAGTATTTT.

V usage is TRBV14 and J usage is TRBJ2-7, with no clear D. From germline, CDR1 is SGHDN and CDR2 FVKESK. The CDR3 is 15 residues long. The V and J ends lost 2 bases and 5 bases respectively, with 16 bases between them. The CDR3 sequence: CASSQRRPPRDEQYF. In nucleotides, the CDR3 is TGTGCCAGCAGCCAAAGAAGGCCCCCACGGGACGAGCAGTACTTC.

This clonotype has just a few counts. The chain combines TRBV20-1 with TRBJ2-1; no clear D. Trimming took 2 bases from V and 8 from J, leaving 10 bases between them. The germline V gene encodes CDR1 DFQATT and CDR2 SNEGSKA (reference sequence). The CDR3 consists of 12 residues. The DNA for the CDR3 is TGCAGTGCTAGAAGGCAGGTGGATGAGCAGTTCTTC. Translated, it gives CSARRQVDEQFF.

This clonotype showed up just a few times. The genes are TRBV6-5 and TRBJ2-2; 8 nucleotides agree with TRBD2. Germline-derived CDR1 and CDR2 are MNHEY and SVGAGI. The CDR3 is 19 residues long. J was trimmed by 3 bases and V by 2 bases; bases with no gene match: 14. CDR3 residues: CASSYHLWSGGSDTGELFF. As DNA, the CDR3 is TGTGCCAGCAGTTACCACCTATGGAGCGGGGGAAGTGACACCGGGGAGCTGTTTTTT.

This clonotype was seen once. The chain has TRBV11-2 and TRBJ2-1; D possibly corresponds to TRBD1 (5 bases). CDR1 is SGHAT and CDR2 is FQNNGV in the germline V gene. V gave up 1 base and J gave up 10 bases, with 11 bases separating them. The CDR3 extends over 13 amino acids. The CDR3 protein is CASSLGTGWEQFF. The CDR3 DNA reads TGTGCCAGCAGCTTAGGTACAGGTTGGGAGCAGTTCTTC.

For this clonotype: At one end, the junction sequence differs from germline, possibly due to a read error. V and J are TRBV28 and TRBJ2-5; 8 bases line up with TRBD2. Germline values: CDR1 MDHEN, CDR2 SYDVKM. The CDR3 is made up of 14 amino acids. The CDR3 DNA reads as TGTGTCAGCAAGGAACTAGCGGTCCAAGAGACCCAGTACTTC. Translating it yields CVSKELAVQETQYF.

This clonotype was picked up one time. A much larger clone sits a single nucleotide away, making a read error possible. For the CDR3, the DNA is TGTGCCAGCAGCTTAGCGGCGGACCACTCCTACAATGAGCAGTTCTTC. Translated: CASSLAADHSYNEQFF. The chain employs TRBV7-8 and TRBJ2-1, with D hard to call. In germline, CDR1 is SGHVS, CDR2 FQNEAQ. This CDR3 is 16 amino acids long. Trimming took off 0 bases at V and 0 bases at J, with 9 bases between the two ends.

The chain combines TRBV4-1 with TRBJ2-1; D is perhaps TRBD1 (6 bases). The CDR3 is 17 residues long. The germline gives CDR1 MGHRA, CDR2 YSYEKL. V was trimmed by 5 bases and J by 1 base, leaving 18 bases between them. The CDR3 DNA reads TGCGCCAGCAGCACCCTGAGGGGGATACTATCCTACAATGAGCAGTTCTTC. This translates into CASSTLRGILSYNEQFF.

V and J are TRBV10-3 and TRBJ2-7; D gene ambiguous. The CDR3 extends over 15 amino acids. V was cut by 2 bases and J by 1 base, with 12 bases left in between. From germline, CDR1 is ENHRY and CDR2 SYGVKD. The CDR3 DNA is TGTGCCATCAGTGAGAGGGCAGGACCATCCTACGAGCAGTACTTC. Amino acids: CAISERAGPSYEQYF.

This clonotype was seen a few times. This CDR3 reads CASSFEYYEQYF. The CDR3 region has the DNA TGTGCCAGCAGCTTCGAGTACTACGAGCAGTACTTC. The V and J genes are TRBV7-9 and TRBJ2-7; D not certain. Trimming left V 3 bases short and J 3 bases short, with 6 bases between. The V gene's germline CDR1 is SEHNR and CDR2 FQNEAQ (reference sequence). The CDR3 runs to 12 residues.

This chain connects TRBV15 to TRBJ1-5; D may be TRBD1 (6 bases). This CDR3 region has 14 residues. The V gene's germline CDR1 is LNHNV and CDR2 YYDKDF (reference sequence). V lost 7 bases to trimming and J lost 3 bases, with 13 bases between them. The CDR3 is CATNEGDINQPQHF. The CDR3, as DNA: TGTGCCACCAACGAAGGGGACATCAATCAGCCCCAGCATTTT.

This clonotype has a handful of counts. The gene calls are TRBV6-2 or TRBV6-3 and TRBJ1-2; D is possibly TRBD1 (6 bases). Germline V lookup: CDR1 MNHEY, CDR2 SVGEGT. The germline V and J ends were trimmed by 0 bases and 3 bases, with 20 bases remaining between them. CDR3 length: 18 residues. This CDR3 is CASSYSKSGEKLHYGYTF. Here the CDR3 DNA reads TGTGCCAGCAGTTACTCGAAGTCAGGGGAAAAGTTGCACTATGGCTACACCTTC.

This clonotype was seen a few times. The chain has TRBV28 and TRBJ2-1; D not certain. The CDR3 has 12 amino acids. Between the trimmed V and J ends, which lost 5 bases and 10 bases, there was a span of 12 bases. The V gene's germline CDR1 is MDHEN and CDR2 SYDVKM. Written as DNA, the CDR3 is TGTGCCAGCAGTCCCGACAAACGGGAGCAGTTCTTC. It is translated as CASSPDKREQFF.

This clonotype was observed a handful of times. The rearrangement links TRBV5-1 to TRBJ1-1, with D possibly matching TRBD1 (6 bases). The length of the CDR3 is 14 residues. Germline V lookup: CDR1 SGHRS, CDR2 YFSETQ. V was cut by 3 bases and J by 1 base, with 10 bases left in between. In DNA form, the CDR3 reads TGCGCCAGCAGCTCCGGGGACACGAACACTGAAGCTTTCTTT. It translates to CASSSGDTNTEAFF.

This clonotype was recorded at least ten times. J is TRBJ1-1 and V is TRBV5-1; D is possibly TRBD1 (5 bases). Germline loops: CDR1 SGHRS, CDR2 YFSETQ. The CDR3 is 19 residues long. V shed 6 bases and J shed 1 base, with 28 bases lying between them. The CDR3 region has the DNA TGCGCCAGCAAACCCACTGACACTGACCTCGGGACTCCGAACACTGAAGCTTTCTTT. Its translation is CASKPTDTDLGTPNTEAFF.

This clonotype was observed a handful of times. The chain couples TRBV20-1 to TRBJ1-5, with D perhaps TRBD1 (6 bases). V lost 1 base, J lost 0 bases, and 10 bases lay in between. Germline CDR1 reads DFQATT; CDR2 reads SNEGSKA (reference sequence). The CDR3 consists of 15 residues. The CDR3: CSARGTDNSNQPQHF. The CDR3 nucleotides are TGCAGTGCTAGAGGGACAGACAATAGCAATCAGCCCCAGCATTTT.

This clonotype was counted ten times or more. The genes are TRBV7-3 and TRBJ2-3; 8 nucleotides align to TRBD2. Germline assignment: CDR1 SGHTA and CDR2 FQGTGA. With 4 bases clipped from V and 6 bases from J, the junction kept 6 bases outside the gene matches. This CDR3 has 14 residues. The CDR3 DNA reads TGTGCCAGCAGCTCGGGGGGGGCCGGGGATACGCAGTATTTT. Encoded protein: CASSSGGAGDTQYF.

The chain couples TRBV11-2 to TRBJ2-1, with D unresolved. V was trimmed by 1 base and J by 1 base, leaving 11 bases between them. The CDR3 has 16 residues. Germline CDR1 and CDR2: SGHAT and FQNNGV. Here the CDR3 reads CASSLVSPGSYNEQFF. As DNA, the CDR3 is TGTGCCAGCAGCTTAGTGTCCCCAGGTTCCTACAATGAGCAGTTCTTC.

In its sample, this clonotype was seen many times. CDR3 in DNA: TGTGCCAGCAGCTTAGGGGGACTAGCGGGGATTGACGAGCAGTACGTC. It codes for CASSLGGLAGIDEQYV. The chain links TRBV7-6 to TRBJ2-7; 13 bases fit TRBD2. Looked up from germline, CDR1 is SGHVS and CDR2 is FNYEAQ. The CDR3 runs to 16 residues. J gave up 5 bases and V 1 base, and 5 bases lay outside the gene matches.